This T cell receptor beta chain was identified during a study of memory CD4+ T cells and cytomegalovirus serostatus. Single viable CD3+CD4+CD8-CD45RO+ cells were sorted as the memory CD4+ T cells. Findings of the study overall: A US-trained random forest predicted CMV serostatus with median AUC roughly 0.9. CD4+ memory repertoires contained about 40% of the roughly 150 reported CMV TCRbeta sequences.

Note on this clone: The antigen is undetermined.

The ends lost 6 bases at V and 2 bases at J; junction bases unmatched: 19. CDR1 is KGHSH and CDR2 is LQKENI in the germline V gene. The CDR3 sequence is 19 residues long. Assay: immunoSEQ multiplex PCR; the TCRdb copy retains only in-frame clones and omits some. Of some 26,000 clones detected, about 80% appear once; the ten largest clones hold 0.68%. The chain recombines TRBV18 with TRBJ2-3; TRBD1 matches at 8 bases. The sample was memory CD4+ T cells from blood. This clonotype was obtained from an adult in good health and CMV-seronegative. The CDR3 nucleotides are TGTGCCAGCTCCCGTCAGGGACAGGTGTTCGTCGGGAACACAGATACGCAGTATTTT. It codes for CASSRQGQVFVGNTDTQYF.